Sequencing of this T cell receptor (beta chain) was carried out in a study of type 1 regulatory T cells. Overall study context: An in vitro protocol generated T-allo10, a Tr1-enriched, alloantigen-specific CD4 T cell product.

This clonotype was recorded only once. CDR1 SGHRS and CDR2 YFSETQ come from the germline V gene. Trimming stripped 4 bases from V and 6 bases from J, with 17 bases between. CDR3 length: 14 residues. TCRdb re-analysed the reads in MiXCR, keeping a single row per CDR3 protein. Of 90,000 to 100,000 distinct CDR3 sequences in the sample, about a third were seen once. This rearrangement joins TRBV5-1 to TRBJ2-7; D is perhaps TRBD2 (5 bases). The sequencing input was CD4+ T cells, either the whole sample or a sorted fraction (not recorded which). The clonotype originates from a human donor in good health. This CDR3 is CASSIEGQTLEQYF. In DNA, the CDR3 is TGCGCCAGCAGCATAGAGGGCCAGACCCTCGAGCAGTACTTC.